At least ten counts were recorded for the clone carrying this T cell receptor beta chain. Its antigen is as yet unknown. CDR3 size: 14 residues. CDR1 is SGHVS and CDR2 is FNYEAQ in the germline V gene. V gave up 6 bases and J gave up 5 bases; unmatched junction bases: 4. TCRdb ran MiXCR on the reads and lists one entry per CDR3 protein. The table has about 920,000 distinct CDR3 sequences, about a third seen once; the top ten hold 13%. The data belong to a study of T cell repertoires in cytomegalovirus infection. Study-wide context: Public TCR beta signatures provided an indication of both CMV infection and a matching HLA type. Overall study results and limits: Cumulated frequencies of public TCR beta families served to identify carriers of CMV plus the relevant HLA. CMV-specific HLA-C-restricted TCR beta clonotypes dominated the ex vivo response.

Sequenced material: cultured CD8+ T cells from PBMCs, taken from culture after CMV antigen stimulation. The chain has TRBV7-6 and TRBJ2-3; TRBD2 matches 11 bases. The sequence derives from a human donor in good health (CMV status not recorded). Some clones in this sample may be carry-over from other donors' samples. This CDR3 reads CASSLAGGGDTQYF. The CDR3 DNA is TGTGCCAGCAGTCTAGCGGGGGGCGGAGATACGCAGTATTTT.